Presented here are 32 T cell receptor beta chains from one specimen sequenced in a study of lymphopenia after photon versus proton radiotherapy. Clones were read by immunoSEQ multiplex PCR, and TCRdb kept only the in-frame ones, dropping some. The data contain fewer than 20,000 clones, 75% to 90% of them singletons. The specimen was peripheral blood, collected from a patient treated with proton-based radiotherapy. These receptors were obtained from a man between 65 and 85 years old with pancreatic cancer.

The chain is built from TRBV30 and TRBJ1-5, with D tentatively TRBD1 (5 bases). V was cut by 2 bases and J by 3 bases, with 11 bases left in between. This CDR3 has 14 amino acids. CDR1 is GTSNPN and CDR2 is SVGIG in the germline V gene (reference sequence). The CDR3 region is CAWSLGVTNQPQHF. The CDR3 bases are TGTGCCTGGAGTCTGGGGGTCACCAATCAGCCCCAGCATTTT.

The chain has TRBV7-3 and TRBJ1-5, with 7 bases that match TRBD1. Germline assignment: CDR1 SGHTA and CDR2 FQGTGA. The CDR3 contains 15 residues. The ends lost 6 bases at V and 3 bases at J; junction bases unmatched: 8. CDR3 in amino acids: CASSSEGGNNQPQHF. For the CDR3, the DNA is TGTGCCAGCAGTTCCGAAGGGGGCAACAATCAGCCCCAGCATTTT.

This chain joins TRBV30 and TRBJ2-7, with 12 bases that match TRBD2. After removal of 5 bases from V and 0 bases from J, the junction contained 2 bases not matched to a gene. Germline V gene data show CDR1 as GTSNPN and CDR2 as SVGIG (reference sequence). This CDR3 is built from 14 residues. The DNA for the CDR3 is TGTGCCTGGGGGGGACTAGCGGGCTCCTACGAGCAGTACTTC. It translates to CAWGGLAGSYEQYF.

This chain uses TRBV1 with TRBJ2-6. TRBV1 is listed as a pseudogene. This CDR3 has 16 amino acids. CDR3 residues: CTSRCCCLSRANVLTF. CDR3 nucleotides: TGCACCAGCAGGTGTTGTTGTTTAAGTCGGGCCAACGTCCTGACTTTC.

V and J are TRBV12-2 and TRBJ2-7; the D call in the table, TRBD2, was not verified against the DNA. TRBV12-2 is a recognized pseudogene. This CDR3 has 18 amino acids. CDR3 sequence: CASRLWSLAGEVYREQYF. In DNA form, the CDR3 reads TGTGCAAGTCGCTTATGGTCCCTAGCGGGCGAAGTTTATCGCGAGCAGTACTTC.

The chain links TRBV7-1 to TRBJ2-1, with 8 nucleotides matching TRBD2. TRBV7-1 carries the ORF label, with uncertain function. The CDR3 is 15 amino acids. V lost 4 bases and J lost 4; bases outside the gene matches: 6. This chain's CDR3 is CASSLGGGRYNEQFF. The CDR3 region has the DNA TGTGCCAGCAGCTTAGGAGGCGGGAGGTACAATGAGCAGTTCTTC.

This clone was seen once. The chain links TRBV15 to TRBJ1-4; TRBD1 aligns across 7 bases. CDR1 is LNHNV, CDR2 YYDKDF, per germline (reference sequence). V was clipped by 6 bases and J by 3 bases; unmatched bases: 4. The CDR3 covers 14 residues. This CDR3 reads CATRTDRANEKLFF. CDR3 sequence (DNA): TGTGCCACCAGGACCGACAGGGCTAATGAAAAACTGTTTTTT.

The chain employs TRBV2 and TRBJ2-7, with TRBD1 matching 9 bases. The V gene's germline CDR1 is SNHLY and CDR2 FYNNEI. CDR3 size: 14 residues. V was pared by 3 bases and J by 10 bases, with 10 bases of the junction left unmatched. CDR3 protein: CASSDGTGSSEQYF. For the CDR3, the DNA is TGTGCCAGCAGTGACGGGACAGGGAGTTCTGAACAGTACTTC.

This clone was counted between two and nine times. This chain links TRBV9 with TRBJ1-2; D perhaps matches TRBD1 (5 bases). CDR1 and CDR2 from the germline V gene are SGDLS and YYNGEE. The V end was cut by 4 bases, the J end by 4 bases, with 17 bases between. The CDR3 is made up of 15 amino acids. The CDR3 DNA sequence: TGTGCCAGCAGCTGGGGGGGACGCGATTTCTATGGCTACACCTTC. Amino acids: CASSWGGRDFYGYTF. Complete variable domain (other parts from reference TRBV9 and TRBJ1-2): DSGVTQTPKHLITATGQRVTLRCSPRSGDLSVYWYQQSLDQGLQFLIQYYNGEERAKGNILERFSAQQFPDLHSELNLSSLELGDSALYFCASSWGGRDFYGYTFGSGTRLTVV.

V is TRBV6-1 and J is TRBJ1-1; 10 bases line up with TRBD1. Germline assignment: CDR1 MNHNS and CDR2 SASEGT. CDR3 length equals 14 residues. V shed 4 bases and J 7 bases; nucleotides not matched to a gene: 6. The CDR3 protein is CASSARQGANEAFF. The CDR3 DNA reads TGTGCCAGCAGTGCCCGACAGGGGGCCAATGAAGCTTTCTTT.

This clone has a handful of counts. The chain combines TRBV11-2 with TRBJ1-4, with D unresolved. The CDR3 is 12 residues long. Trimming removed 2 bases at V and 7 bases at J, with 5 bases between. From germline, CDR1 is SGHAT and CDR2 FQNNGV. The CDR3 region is CASSLNPEKLFF. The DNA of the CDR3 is TGTGCCAGCAGCTTAAATCCTGAAAAACTGTTTTTT.

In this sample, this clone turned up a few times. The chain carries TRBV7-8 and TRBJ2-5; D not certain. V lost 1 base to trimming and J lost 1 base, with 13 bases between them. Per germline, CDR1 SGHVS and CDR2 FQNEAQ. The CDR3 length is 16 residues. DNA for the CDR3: TGTGCCAGCAGCTTAGGGACGGTAGGTCTCCAAGAGACCCAGTACTTC. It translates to CASSLGTVGLQETQYF.

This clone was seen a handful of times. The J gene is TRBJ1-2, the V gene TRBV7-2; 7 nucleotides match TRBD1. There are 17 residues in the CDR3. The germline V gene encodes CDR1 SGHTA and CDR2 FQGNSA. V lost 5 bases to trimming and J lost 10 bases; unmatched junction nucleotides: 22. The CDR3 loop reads CASSKRRAGQEKVNYTF. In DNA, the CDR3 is TGTGCCAGCAGCAAACGAAGAGCCGGACAGGAAAAAGTGAACTACACCTTC.

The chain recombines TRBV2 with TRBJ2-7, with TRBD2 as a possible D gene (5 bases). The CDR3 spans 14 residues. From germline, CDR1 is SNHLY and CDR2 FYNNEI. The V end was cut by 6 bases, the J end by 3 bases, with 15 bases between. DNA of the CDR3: TGTGCCAGCAGCTTGTCTAGCAGCAACTACGAGCAGTACTTC. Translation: CASSLSSSNYEQYF.

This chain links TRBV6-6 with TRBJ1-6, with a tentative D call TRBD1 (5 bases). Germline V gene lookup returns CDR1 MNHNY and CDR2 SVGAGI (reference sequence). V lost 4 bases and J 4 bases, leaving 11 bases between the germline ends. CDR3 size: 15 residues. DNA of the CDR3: TGTGCCAGCAGTTCGAGGGGCGTATATAATTCACCCCTCCACTTT. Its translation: CASSSRGVYNSPLHF.

CDR3 nucleotide sequence: TGTGCCAGCAGCGTATGGGGGGGAGTCGTGGACGAGCAGTACTTC. It specifies CASSVWGGVVDEQYF. The rearrangement joins TRBV9 to TRBJ2-7; 7 nucleotides line up with TRBD2. The germline gives CDR1 SGDLS, CDR2 YYNGEE. The CDR3 is 15 residues long. The trim removed 1 base at V and 5 bases at J, leaving 9 bases unmatched.

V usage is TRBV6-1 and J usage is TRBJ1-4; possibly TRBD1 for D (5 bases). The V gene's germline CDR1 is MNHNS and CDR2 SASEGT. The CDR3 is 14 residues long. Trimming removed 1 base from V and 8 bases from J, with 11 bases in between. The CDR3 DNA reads TGTGCCAGCAGTGAAGGTCAGGGCAACGAAAAACTGTTTTTT. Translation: CASSEGQGNEKLFF.

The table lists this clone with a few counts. CDR3 sequence: CAWSTRLEAFF. As DNA, the CDR3 is TGTGCCTGGAGTACGCGCCTTGAAGCTTTCTTT. J is TRBJ1-1 and V is TRBV30; no clear D. Trimming pared 2 bases from V and 7 bases from J, leaving 8 bases between. This CDR3 is built from 11 residues. Germline assignment: CDR1 GTSNPN and CDR2 SVGIG (reference sequence).

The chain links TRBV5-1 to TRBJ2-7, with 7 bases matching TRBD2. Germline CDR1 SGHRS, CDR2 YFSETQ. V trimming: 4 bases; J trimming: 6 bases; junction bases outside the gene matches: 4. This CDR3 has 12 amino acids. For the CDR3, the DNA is TGCGCCAGCAGCCTGGGGGGGAGCGAGCAGTACTTC. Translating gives CASSLGGSEQYF.

This CDR3 is CASSAQTGNNEQFF. DNA for the CDR3: TGTGCCAGCAGCGCCCAAACAGGGAACAATGAGCAGTTCTTC. V gene TRBV2 combines with J gene TRBJ2-1; D perhaps matches TRBD1 (6 bases). CDR3 length: 14 amino acids. CDR1 is SNHLY and CDR2 is FYNNEI in the germline V gene. The germline V and J ends were trimmed by 6 bases and 5 bases, with 14 bases remaining between them. The variable domain in full, with the rest retrieved from reference TRBV2 and TRBJ2-1, is EPEVTQTPSHQVTQMGQEVILRCVPISNHLYFYWYRQILGQKVEFLVSFYNNEISEKSEIFDDQFSVERPDGSNFTLKIRSTKLEDSAMYFCASSAQTGNNEQFFGPGTRLTVL.

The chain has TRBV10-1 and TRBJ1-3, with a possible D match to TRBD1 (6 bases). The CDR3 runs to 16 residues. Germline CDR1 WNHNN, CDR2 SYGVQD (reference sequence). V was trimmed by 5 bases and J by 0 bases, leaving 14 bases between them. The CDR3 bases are TGCGCCAGCAGTCATAGACAGGAACTCTCTGGAAACACCATATATTTT. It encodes CASSHRQELSGNTIYF.

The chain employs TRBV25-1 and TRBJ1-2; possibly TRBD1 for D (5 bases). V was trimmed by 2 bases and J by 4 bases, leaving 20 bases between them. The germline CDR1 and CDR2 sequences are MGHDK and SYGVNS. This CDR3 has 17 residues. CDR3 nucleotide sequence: TGTGCCAGCAGTGAAGAGGAGTTTAGGGGAGATAGCTATGGCTACACCTTC. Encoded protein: CASSEEEFRGDSYGYTF.

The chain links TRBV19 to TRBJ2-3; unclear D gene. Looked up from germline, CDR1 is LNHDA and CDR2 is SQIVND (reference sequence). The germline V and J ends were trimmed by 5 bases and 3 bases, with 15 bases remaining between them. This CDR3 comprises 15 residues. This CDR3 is CASSLGEITTDTQYF. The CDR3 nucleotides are TGTGCCAGTAGTCTCGGAGAGATCACGACAGATACGCAGTATTTT.

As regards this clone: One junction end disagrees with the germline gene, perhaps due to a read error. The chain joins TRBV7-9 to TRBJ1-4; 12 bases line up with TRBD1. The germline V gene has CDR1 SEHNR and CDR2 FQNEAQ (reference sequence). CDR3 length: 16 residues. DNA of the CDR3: TGTGCCAGCACCTTAGGGGACAGGGGGCCTCATGAAAAACTGTTTTTT. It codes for CASTLGDRGPHEKLFF.

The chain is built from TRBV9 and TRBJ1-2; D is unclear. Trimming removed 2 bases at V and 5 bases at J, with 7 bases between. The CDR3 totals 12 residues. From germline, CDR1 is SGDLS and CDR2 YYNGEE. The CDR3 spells CASSVEGYGYTF. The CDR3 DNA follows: TGTGCCAGCAGCGTGGAGGGTTATGGCTACACCTTC.

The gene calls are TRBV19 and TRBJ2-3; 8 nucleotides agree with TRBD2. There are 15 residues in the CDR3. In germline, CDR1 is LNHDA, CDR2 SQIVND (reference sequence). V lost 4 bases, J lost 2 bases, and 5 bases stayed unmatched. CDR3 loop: CASSTLAGNTDTQYF. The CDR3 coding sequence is TGTGCCAGTAGTACTCTAGCGGGCAACACAGATACGCAGTATTTT. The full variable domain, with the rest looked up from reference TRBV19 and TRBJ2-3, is DGGITQSPKYLFRKEGQNVTLSCEQNLNHDAMYWYRQDPGQGLRLIYYSQIVNDFQKGDIAEGYSVSREKKESFPLTVTSAQKNPTAFYLCASSTLAGNTDTQYFGPGTRLTVL.

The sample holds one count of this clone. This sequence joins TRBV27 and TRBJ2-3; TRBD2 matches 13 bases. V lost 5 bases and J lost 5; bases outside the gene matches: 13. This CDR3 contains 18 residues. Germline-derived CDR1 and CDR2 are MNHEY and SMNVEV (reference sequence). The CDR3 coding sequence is TGTGCCAGCAGTCCATCGCGTGGACTAGCGGGAGCCGGAGATACGCAGTATTTT. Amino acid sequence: CASSPSRGLAGAGDTQYF.

The CDR3 loop is CASSLIRENQPQHF. In DNA, the CDR3 is TGTGCCAGCAGCTTGATCAGGGAAAATCAGCCCCAGCATTTT. The J gene is TRBJ1-5, the V gene TRBV5-5, with D perhaps matching TRBD1 (5 bases). The CDR3 covers 14 residues. V was cut by 1 base and J by 4 bases, with 9 bases left in between. Germline V CDR1 and CDR2: SGHKS, YYEKEE (reference sequence).

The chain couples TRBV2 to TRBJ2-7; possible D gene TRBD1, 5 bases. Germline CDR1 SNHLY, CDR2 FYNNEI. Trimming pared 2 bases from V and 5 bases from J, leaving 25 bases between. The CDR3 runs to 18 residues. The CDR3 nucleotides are TGTGCCAGCAGTGAACCGATGGAAATTAGGCAGGGAAATAACGAGCAGTACTTC. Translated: CASSEPMEIRQGNNEQYF. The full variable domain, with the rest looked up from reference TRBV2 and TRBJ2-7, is EPEVTQTPSHQVTQMGQEVILRCVPISNHLYFYWYRQILGQKVEFLVSFYNNEISEKSEIFDDQFSVERPDGSNFTLKIRSTKLEDSAMYFCASSEPMEIRQGNNEQYFGPGTRLTVT.

The CDR3 loop reads CASSQQGQQNTEAFF. Here the CDR3 DNA reads TGCGCCAGCAGCCAACAAGGACAGCAGAACACTGAAGCTTTCTTT. The chain has TRBV4-1 and TRBJ1-1; D perhaps matches TRBD1 (6 bases). This CDR3 region has 15 residues. V was cut by 2 bases and J by 1 base, with 11 bases left in between. CDR1 is MGHRA and CDR2 is YSYEKL in the germline V gene.

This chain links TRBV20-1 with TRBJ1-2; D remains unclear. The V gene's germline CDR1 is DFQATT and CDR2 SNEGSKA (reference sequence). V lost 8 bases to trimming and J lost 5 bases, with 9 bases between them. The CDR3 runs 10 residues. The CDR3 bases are TGCAGTCATTTCGAGTATGGCTACACCTTC. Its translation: CSHFEYGYTF.

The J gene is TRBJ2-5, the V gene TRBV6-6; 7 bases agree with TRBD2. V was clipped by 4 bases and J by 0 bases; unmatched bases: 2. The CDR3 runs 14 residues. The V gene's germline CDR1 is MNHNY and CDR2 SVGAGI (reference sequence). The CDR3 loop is CASSSGTNQETQYF. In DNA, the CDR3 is TGTGCCAGCAGTTCCGGGACTAACCAAGAGACCCAGTACTTC.